These 21 T cell receptor beta chains came from one sample sequenced in a study of cytotoxic CD8 clonotypes in ibrutinib-treated CLL. Produced via immunoSEQ multiplex PCR; TCRdb's table is partial and in-frame only. In the table there are about 130,000 clones, 84% of which are singletons. The sequencing used PBMCs, collected after 24 months of ibrutinib treatment. These receptors originate from a human donor with chronic lymphocytic leukemia.

The chain employs TRBV6-6 and TRBJ1-2; D unclear. CDR1 is MNHNY, CDR2 SVGAGI, per germline (reference sequence). This CDR3 contains 13 residues. Trimming removed 2 bases at V and 4 bases at J, with 8 bases between. CDR3 nucleotide sequence: TGTGCCAGCAGTTACCGGGCCTCCTATGGCTACACCTTC. This codes for CASSYRASYGYTF.

This chain uses TRBV5-1 with TRBJ2-2; possible D gene TRBD1, 6 bases. Trimming took 1 base from V and 1 from J, leaving 8 bases between them. The length of the CDR3 is 15 residues. Germline loops: CDR1 SGHRS, CDR2 YFSETQ. The CDR3 region is CASSLLQGNTGELFF. The CDR3 DNA sequence: TGCGCCAGCAGCTTGCTACAGGGGAACACCGGGGAGCTGTTTTTT.

The chain couples TRBV28 to TRBJ2-1; unclear D gene. The CDR3 is 16 amino acids. Germline V gene sequence: CDR1 MDHEN, CDR2 SYDVKM. V gave up 4 bases and J gave up 0 bases, with 13 bases separating them. The CDR3 is CASSSRRRNSYNEQFF. In nucleotides, the CDR3 is TGTGCCAGCAGTTCCCGGCGGCGGAACTCCTACAATGAGCAGTTCTTC.

The chain joins TRBV10-2 to TRBJ1-1; TRBD1 agrees at 9 bases. The CDR3 spans 13 residues. V lost 10 bases and J lost 3; bases outside the gene matches: 6. CDR1 is WSHSY and CDR2 is SAAADI in the germline V gene. This CDR3 reads CATSGTGHTEAFF. The DNA for the CDR3 is TGCGCCACCTCCGGGACAGGGCACACTGAAGCTTTCTTT.

This clone was detected a few times. The V gene is TRBV7-6, the J gene TRBJ1-2, with D possibly being TRBD1 (5 bases). V was shortened by 4 bases and J by 12 bases, with 21 bases between the two germline ends. The CDR3 spans 14 residues. CDR1 and CDR2 from the germline V gene are SGHVS and FNYEAQ. The CDR3 sequence is CASSSGPRQSGHTF. CDR3 DNA sequence: TGTGCCAGCAGCTCTGGGCCTCGACAGTCGGGGCACACCTTC. The full variable domain, with the rest looked up from reference TRBV7-6 and TRBJ1-2, is GAGVSQSPRYKVTKRGQDVALRCDPISGHVSLYWYRQALGQGPEFLTYFNYEAQQDKSGLPNDRFSAERPEGSISTLTIQRTEQRDSAMYRCASSSGPRQSGHTFGSGTRLTVV.

J is TRBJ2-4 and V is TRBV19; 9 bases match TRBD1. Losses at the gene ends were 5 bases for V and 5 bases for J; bases not matched to a gene: 7. In germline, CDR1 is LNHDA, CDR2 SQIVND (reference sequence). The CDR3 sequence is 15 residues long. CDR3 sequence (DNA): TGTGCCAGTAGTGCACCGCGGACAGGGGAAAACATTCAGTACTTC. Encoded protein: CASSAPRTGENIQYF. Together with reference TRBV19 and TRBJ2-4, the CDR3 gives the full variable domain: DGGITQSPKYLFRKEGQNVTLSCEQNLNHDAMYWYRQDPGQGLRLIYYSQIVNDFQKGDIAEGYSVSREKKESFPLTVTSAQKNPTAFYLCASSAPRTGENIQYFGAGTRLSVL.

V is TRBV19 and J is TRBJ1-4, with 8 bases matching TRBD1. The CDR3 extends over 13 amino acids. Unmatched junction bases numbered 5, after V lost 6 bases and J lost 8 bases. Germline V gene data show CDR1 as LNHDA and CDR2 as SQIVND (reference sequence). CDR3 in amino acids: CASRDRAGEKLFF. In DNA, the CDR3 is TGTGCCAGTAGGGACAGGGCGGGCGAAAAACTGTTTTTT.

The gene calls are TRBV19 and TRBJ1-2, with D unclear. The CDR3 extends over 14 amino acids. CDR1 and CDR2 from the germline V gene are LNHDA and SQIVND (reference sequence). Deletions cut 7 bases from V and 1 base from J, with 13 bases between. The CDR3 DNA follows: TGTGCCAGTACCCCTGTGGGATTTAACTATGGCTACACCTTC. Amino acids: CASTPVGFNYGYTF.

The rearrangement uses TRBV5-1 and TRBJ1-2; D gene ambiguous. The V end was cut by 1 base, the J end by 2 bases, with 6 bases between. The germline CDR1 and CDR2 sequences are SGHRS and YFSETQ. This CDR3 has 13 residues. Here the CDR3 DNA reads TGCGCCAGCAGCTTGACAGCCAACTATGGCTACACCTTC. Its protein is CASSLTANYGYTF.

The J gene is TRBJ1-3, the V gene TRBV28; 8 nucleotides align to TRBD1. V was clipped by 6 bases and J by 3 bases; unmatched bases: 7. Germline V gene sequence: CDR1 MDHEN, CDR2 SYDVKM. This CDR3 has 15 residues. CDR3: CASRPTGGIGNTIYF. The CDR3 DNA reads as TGTGCCAGCAGACCCACAGGGGGAATTGGAAACACCATATATTTT.

This clone has only one observation. The chain is built from TRBV10-2 and TRBJ1-4, with D unresolved. This CDR3 has 13 residues. Trimming removed 0 bases at V and 6 bases at J, with 5 bases between. Per the germline V gene, CDR1 is WSHSY and CDR2 is SAAADI. The DNA for the CDR3 is TGCGCCAGCAGTGAGTCCGCACATGAAAAACTGTTTTTT. It specifies CASSESAHEKLFF.

In this sample, this clone turned up a few times. V gene TRBV5-1 combines with J gene TRBJ1-6, with D perhaps TRBD1 (5 bases). This CDR3 is built from 17 residues. Germline V CDR1 and CDR2: SGHRS, YFSETQ. With 1 base removed from V and 8 bases from J, the gap between germline ends came to 19 bases. CDR3 in amino acids: CASSLSPTGYSDSPLHF. CDR3 bases: TGCGCCAGCAGCTTGAGCCCCACAGGATATTCCGATTCACCCCTCCACTTT.

The rearrangement joins TRBV30 to TRBJ1-2, with D uncertain. Germline CDR1 GTSNPN, CDR2 SVGIG (reference sequence). The length of the CDR3 is 12 residues. V dropped 1 base and J dropped 2 bases, with 5 bases sitting between them. The CDR3 spells CAWSGGNYGYTF. DNA of the CDR3: TGTGCCTGGAGTGGCGGGAACTATGGCTACACCTTC.

The genes are TRBV9 and TRBJ1-2; TRBD1 might be the D (5 bases). The CDR3 is made up of 15 amino acids. The V end was cut by 0 bases, the J end by 4 bases, with 13 bases between. The germline V gene encodes CDR1 SGDLS and CDR2 YYNGEE. The DNA of the CDR3 is TGTGCCAGCAGCGTAGCGAACGGGGGTAGCTATGGCTACACCTTC. This codes for CASSVANGGSYGYTF.

CDR3 sequence reads: CASSSNQGAGGYTF. Written as DNA, the CDR3 is TGTGCCAGCAGTTCTAATCAGGGGGCAGGGGGCTACACCTTC. This rearrangement joins TRBV5-4 to TRBJ1-2; 8 positions agree with TRBD1. The germline gives CDR1 SGHNT, CDR2 YYREEE (reference sequence). The CDR3 is 14 residues long. Unmatched junction bases numbered 11, after V lost 5 bases and J lost 8 bases. Supplemented by reference TRBV5-4 and TRBJ1-2, the full variable domain reads ETGVTQSPTHLIKTRGQQVTLRCSSQSGHNTVSWYQQALGQGPQFIFQYYREEENGRGNFPPRFSGLQFPNYSSELNVNALELDDSALYLCASSSNQGAGGYTFGSGTRLTVV.

V and J are TRBV5-1 and TRBJ2-7; 10 bases align to TRBD1. The CDR3 runs to 15 residues. V dropped 3 bases and J dropped 2; count of bases not matched to a gene: 5. Germline loops: CDR1 SGHRS, CDR2 YFSETQ. In DNA form, the CDR3 reads TGCGCCAGCAGCTGGGCCGGGACAGGGGCCTACGAGCAGTACTTC. This codes for CASSWAGTGAYEQYF.

This rearrangement joins TRBV10-2 to TRBJ2-3; D perhaps matches TRBD2 (5 bases). Between the trimmed V and J ends, which lost 3 bases and 1 base, there was a span of 11 bases. Looked up from germline, CDR1 is WSHSY and CDR2 is SAAADI. This CDR3 is built from 15 residues. CDR3: CASSEASRGTDTQYF. The DNA of the CDR3 is TGCGCCAGCAGTGAAGCTAGCCGGGGCACAGATACGCAGTATTTT.

The V gene is TRBV28, the J gene TRBJ1-2; 11 bases are shared with TRBD1. The CDR3 has 13 residues. The ends lost 7 bases at V and 8 bases at J; junction bases unmatched: 6. From germline, CDR1 is MDHEN and CDR2 SYDVKM. In DNA, the CDR3 is TGTGCCAGCATTGGACAGGGGGCGATCGGCTACACCTTC. Residues: CASIGQGAIGYTF.

This chain links TRBV6-5 with TRBJ1-2, with D possibly matching TRBD1 (6 bases). V was clipped by 6 bases and J by 4 bases, with 15 bases between them. This CDR3 spans 14 amino acids. Germline V gene data show CDR1 as MNHEY and CDR2 as SVGAGI. CDR3: CASRPTGLPYGYTF. Written as DNA, the CDR3 is TGTGCCAGCAGACCCACAGGGCTCCCCTATGGCTACACCTTC.

This clone was counted a single time. In nucleotides, the CDR3 is TGCGCCAGCAGCTTGCGACTAGCGGGAAGCACAGATACGCAGTATTTT. This encodes CASSLRLAGSTDTQYF. V usage is TRBV5-1 and J usage is TRBJ2-3, with 11 bases identical to TRBD2. The CDR3 runs 16 residues. The V gene's germline CDR1 is SGHRS and CDR2 YFSETQ. Trimming cost V 1 base and J 0 bases; bases outside gene matches: 1. Looking up the rest from reference TRBV5-1 and TRBJ2-3 gives the full variable domain: KAGVTQTPRYLIKTRGQQVTLSCSPISGHRSVSWYQQTPGQGLQFLFEYFSETQRNKGNFPGRFSGRQFSNSRSEMNVSTLELGDSALYLCASSLRLAGSTDTQYFGPGTRLTVL.

The chain couples TRBV27 to TRBJ1-4; TRBD1 aligns across 9 bases. J gave up 5 bases and V 3 bases, and 10 bases lay outside the gene matches. Germline loops: CDR1 MNHEY, CDR2 SMNVEV (reference sequence). The CDR3 contains 17 residues. CDR3 sequence reads: CASSFPQGAGANEKLFF. In DNA form, the CDR3 reads TGTGCCAGCAGTTTCCCACAGGGGGCCGGGGCAAATGAAAAACTGTTTTTT.